The text below deals with one T cell receptor (beta chain). Its antigen is as yet unknown. One entry per CDR3 protein results from TCRdb running MiXCR on the 5' RACE reads. The sample records 700,000 or so distinct CDR3 sequences, around 20% being singletons. The data belong to a study of CD8 T cells in ankylosing spondylitis. Study-wide results and caveats: Ankylosing spondylitis blood seemed to carry a telltale TCR beta motif made of about 8 highly homologous variants. Matched ankylosing spondylitis synovial fluid reportedly contained a significantly enriched population of disease-linked clones.

The CDR3 contains 14 residues. The ends were cut back, 3 bases at V and 4 bases at J, with 10 bases in the middle. The receptor was derived from a male donor with ankylosing spondylitis. The chain joins TRBV12-3 or TRBV12-4 to TRBJ1-5, with a tentative D call TRBD1 (5 bases). The material sequenced was blood, either unsorted or a sorted T cell fraction (not recorded which). The CDR3 region is CASSFWDGNQPQHF. CDR3 bases: TGTGCCAGCAGTTTCTGGGACGGAAATCAGCCCCAGCATTTT.